This T cell receptor beta chain was recovered during a study of T cell changes during pregnancy in multiple sclerosis. V was trimmed by 2 bases and J by 0 bases, leaving 6 bases between them. Germline loops: CDR1 SGHDT, CDR2 YYEEEE. This CDR3 has 15 residues. The method was immunoSEQ multiplex PCR; TCRdb's version includes in-frame clones alone and lacks a portion of them. The sample consists of about 32,000 clones, approximately 89% of them appearing once. The V gene is TRBV5-6, the J gene TRBJ2-6; no reliable D call. This TCR derives from a female donor with multiple sclerosis, enrolled in a pregnancy study. The material sequenced was CD8+ T cells from peripheral blood mononuclear cells, taken in the first trimester of pregnancy. In nucleotides, the CDR3 is TGTGCCAGCAGCTTCAGCGTCTCTGGGGCCAACGTCCTGACTTTC. This gives the protein CASSFSVSGANVLTF. Complete variable domain (other parts from reference TRBV5-6 and TRBJ2-6): DAGVTQSPTHLIKTRGQQVTLRCSPKSGHDTVSWYQQALGQGPQFIFQYYEEEERQRGNFPDRFSGHQFPNYSSELNVNALLLGDSALYLCASSFSVSGANVLTFGAGSRLTVL.